This record looks at one T cell receptor (beta chain) sequence and its context. Profiled with immunoSEQ multiplex PCR; TCRdb holds only in-frame clones, not every one. The sample has about 2.2 million clones, about 94% seen once. CD8 cells classed as naive were CD45RO-negative and positively selected for CCR7, excluding terminally differentiated effector memory CD45RA+ cells. This sample was taken from a study of shared clonotypes between healthy human individuals. Sequenced material: naive CD8+ T cells from PBMCs. The receptor comes from a young man in good health. Some clones in this sample may be carry-over from other donors' samples.

CDR3 nucleotide sequence: TGCGCCAGCAGCCAAGGGGGAACAGGGGGCTCACCCCTCCACTTT. Encoded protein: CASSQGGTGGSPLHF. The chain is built from TRBV4-3 and TRBJ1-6, with TRBD1 matching 9 bases. This CDR3 has 15 amino acids. Germline V gene lookup returns CDR1 LGHNA and CDR2 YSLEER. After removal of 1 base from V and 10 bases from J, the junction contained 5 bases not matched to a gene.